The entry that follows covers one T cell receptor (beta chain) sequence. Antigen specificity is unknown. The entry originates in a study of PD-L1 blockade in urothelial cancer. Background on the study: Patients with male sex and bladder-origin urothelial cancer accounted for about 85% of the roughly 29 enrolled. Each participant's history included 0 to 3 prior chemotherapy regimens. Median blood clonality was roughly 0.088, with tens of thousands of unique TCRs. Broader study findings: Durable benefit was linked to greater 3-week expansion of tumor-associated blood clones.

Only in-frame clones appear in the TCRdb table, and some are missing; sequencing was by immunoSEQ multiplex PCR. Of 37,000 or so clones in the sample, about four fifths are singletons; the top ten hold less than 20%. The CDR3 totals 14 residues. The junction had 9 bases not matched to a gene; V was cut back by 6 bases and J by 7 bases. CDR1 is ENHRY and CDR2 is SYGVKD in the germline V gene. This TCR came from a man in his 60s with urothelial cancer. The chain carries TRBV10-3 and TRBJ2-1, with 7 nucleotides matching TRBD2. Material: PBMCs, obtained around atezolizumab (anti-PD-L1) treatment. CDR3 protein: CAIRGTITENEQFF. The CDR3 coding sequence is TGTGCCATCAGGGGGACTATCACGGAGAATGAGCAGTTCTTC.